This TCR beta chain derives from a study of shared clonotypes between healthy human individuals (dated by TCRdb to the early 2020s). Context from the whole study: A couple of women and a few men aged 18 to 49 years were included in the cohort. For each donor, CD4 naive and CD4 memory were each run on three plates, CD8 naive on two plates, and CD8 memory on one plate. To estimate repertoire size and how much clonotype sharing occurs between individuals, the study deeply sequenced the blood TCR repertoires of five healthy adults. Libraries were prepared and TCR repertoires were sequenced by different laboratories using diverse techniques, in order to increase sequencing depth and limit assay-specific biases. Each donor's leukapheresis produced roughly between about 0.9 and 9.5 billion PBMCs.

Note on this clone: The antigen it recognizes is unknown. The sample holds no much larger clone one base away, and base qualities are not on file.

The CDR3, cysteine through phenylalanine, is 15 amino acids long. The sequence is cut down to CDR3 DNA, 45 bases in frame from base 1. Trimming costs V 7 bases and J 4 bases, and their ends lie 18 bases apart. In the germline V gene, CDR1 corresponds to SNHLY and CDR2 to FYNNEI. CD8 naive samples were CD45RO-negative cells positively selected for CCR7, giving a CD45RA+CCR7+ population that excluded TemRA cells. Donors were healthy HIV-negative adults with no recently reported acute infections or vaccinations. Every donor was a Caucasian adult residing in Nashville, Tennessee, USA. After blood collection by leukapheresis, PBMCs were isolated using Ficoll-Histopaque density gradient centrifugation and then cryopreserved in the vapor phase of liquid nitrogen. Purity and quantity of every magnetically sorted T cell population were checked by analytical flow cytometry. Genomic DNA was isolated from every sorted fraction and measured by UV absorbance on a Nanodrop 2000c.

TCR CDR3 regions were amplified from genomic DNA by multiplex PCR using the deep immunoSEQ assay. Extracted genomic DNA from each cell subset was distributed evenly across all wells of several immunoSEQ 96-well plates, and each plate was treated as a replicate. For sorted subsets, roughly 0.2 ug genomic DNA, equal to some 28,000 T cell genomes, was loaded into each replicate PCR. Purified libraries were measured with a Qubit 3.0 fluorometer, size-checked on a Bioanalyzer 2100, and measured again with the KAPA Library Quantification kit. Each immunoSEQ 96-well plate was sequenced on its own single-read 150-cycle Illumina NextSeq 550 flow cell. The study's processing was this. Because only junctional sequences without quality scores were contained in the immunoSEQ output, filtering matching that applied to full-length reads could not be performed. Sequences were annotated with PyIR, a Python wrapper for IgBLAST v1.9, and V/J genes and CDR3 were assigned using IMGT germline references. Reads were filtered out if the reads had weak V/J assignments (E-value above 1e-6), no CDR3, stop codons, out-of-frame junctions, or ambiguous translated residues. V3J clonotypes were defined as sequences sharing an identical inferred V gene, J gene, and CDR3 amino acid sequence. Percentage overlap between repertoires was computed as shared unique clonotypes divided by the size of the smaller repertoire. Repertoire richness was assessed with RTK rarefaction, the Chao1 estimator, and Recon v2.1 estimates of unobserved clonotypes. For all TCRbeta clonotypes obtained by the gDNA method from several donors, generation probabilities were computed with OLGA. The source is immuneACCESS, and TCRdb retained only in-frame sequences with V and J called. Part of the clones is not carried over; for the studies checked, unresolved V genes explain less than half of this, and the remainder is unexplained. The V and J calls and clone size are taken from that table; D and trimming were inferred from the DNA. This sample is represented by some 2,000,000 clones; about 95% of them were singletons. The ten largest clonotypes hold more than 0.95% of the sample.

Points the paper makes about the study in general: Rarefaction of sorted-subset datasets indicated incomplete sequencing despite the large sequencing depth. Naive subsets generally had larger estimated clonotype richness than memory subsets. Because the study included only a small number of donors, the genetic and exposure-history diversity represented was limited. Pairwise subsampling indicated that sequencing depth was expected to affect the degree of clonotype sharing among donors. Only blood was sampled, and tissue TCR repertoires likely differ from those in blood. Compared with non-shared clonotypes, clonotypes shared by all four sorted-subset donors had higher generation probabilities. Sharing across a few donors was observed for about 5% of naive CD4, less than 4% of naive CD8, 2.3% of memory CD4, and around 0.4% of memory CD8 clonotypes.

This TCR derives from a man aged 18 to 29 in good health. The rearranged segments are TRBV2 and TRBJ2-3, with the identity of the D gene unclear. The specimen was naive CD8+ T cells sorted from blood. What this sample's cell subset or site label stands for: CD45RA+CCR7+. The CDR3 protein sequence reads: CASIGENPTPDTQYF. The DNA sequence is as follows: TGTGCCAGCATAGGCGAAAATCCCACCCCAGATACGCAGTATTTT.